This T cell receptor beta chain was sequenced during a study of cytomegalovirus exposure and HLA in healthy donors. Germline V gives CDR1 SGHDT, CDR2 YYEEEE. Trimming took 0 bases from V and 7 from J; bases not matched to a gene: 7. CDR3 length: 16 residues. The PCR ran on 60 Vbeta and 13 Jbeta primers. Using immunoSEQ multiplex PCR, the repertoire was profiled, and TCRdb retains in-frame clones only, with some absent. The repertoire holds approximately 130,000 clones, with around 84% as singletons. Sequenced: PBMCs. This TCR was sampled from a man in his late teens or twenties in good health and CMV-seronegative. This sequence joins TRBV5-6 and TRBJ2-1; 10 bases are shared with TRBD2. The DNA of the CDR3 is TGTGCCAGCAGCTTGGGTCTAGCGGGGGCGGGGAATGAGCAGTTCTTC. This encodes CASSLGLAGAGNEQFF. The full variable domain, its missing parts supplied by reference TRBV5-6 and TRBJ2-1, is DAGVTQSPTHLIKTRGQQVTLRCSPKSGHDTVSWYQQALGQGPQFIFQYYEEEERQRGNFPDRFSGHQFPNYSSELNVNALLLGDSALYLCASSLGLAGAGNEQFFGPGTRLTVL.